The 21 T cell receptor beta chains in this list originate from one sample, sequenced in a study of blood T cells in healthy people across ages. A second PCR, run for roughly 7 to 11 cycles, used a sample-barcoded 5' primer plus a J-beta primer mix. In TCRdb, the 5' RACE reads were re-called with MiXCR into one record per CDR3 protein. The table includes about 1.1 million distinct CDR3 sequences, 35% to 40% detected once. Material: blood. The receptors originated from a man between 18 and 29 years old in good health.

This rearrangement joins TRBV12-3 or TRBV12-4 to TRBJ1-2, with 11 bases lining up with TRBD1. The J segment lost 8 bases and the V segment lost 5 bases, leaving 4 bases of the junction unmatched. The CDR3 spans 13 residues. The CDR3 loop is CASSPGQGAGYTF. The CDR3 DNA reads as TGTGCCAGCAGTCCCGGACAGGGGGCCGGCTACACCTTC.

About this clonotype itself: The junction departs from germline at one end; a sequencing error may be responsible. The chain links TRBV6-6 to TRBJ2-3; 8 bases line up with TRBD1. CDR1 and CDR2 from the germline V gene are MNHNY and SVGAGI (reference sequence). This CDR3 region has 14 residues. The CDR3 nucleotides are TGTGCCGGCAGTTACGGACAGGGAGGAGATACGCAGTATTTT. Translation gives CAGSYGQGGDTQYF.

The table lists this clonotype with a few counts. The chain is built from TRBV7-9 and TRBJ1-5; D might be TRBD1 (5 bases). Germline V gene sequence: CDR1 SEHNR, CDR2 FQNEAQ (reference sequence). Trimming removed 5 bases at V and 9 bases at J, with 14 bases between. The CDR3 is 13 amino acids. DNA for the CDR3: TGTGCCAGCAGCCCTCAAGGGGATCTGCCCCAGCATTTT. Protein sequence: CASSPQGDLPQHF.

This clonotype was recorded a few times. This chain joins TRBV5-1 and TRBJ1-2, with TRBD1 matching 8 bases. Germline V lookup: CDR1 SGHRS, CDR2 YFSETQ. After removal of 1 base from V and 8 bases from J, the junction contained 7 bases not matched to a gene. The CDR3 sequence is 14 residues long. CDR3 in DNA: TGCGCCAGCAGCTTGTATTTGGCAGGGGGCGGCTACACCTTC. This translates into CASSLYLAGGGYTF.

The chain combines TRBV2 with TRBJ1-1; D unclear. Germline V CDR1 and CDR2: SNHLY, FYNNEI. V shed 4 bases and J shed 6 bases, with 9 bases lying between them. CDR3 size: 12 residues. The CDR3 loop reads CASSGTDPEAFF. Here the CDR3 DNA reads TGTGCCAGCAGTGGGACCGACCCTGAAGCTTTCTTT.

The rearrangement links TRBV29-1 to TRBJ1-2; the D is unclear. The V end was cut by 0 bases, the J end by 2 bases, with 7 bases between. This CDR3 contains 13 residues. Germline assignment: CDR1 SQVTM and CDR2 ANQGSEA. The DNA for the CDR3 is TGCAGCGTTGAAGAGAGTCAGAACTATGGCTACACCTTC. Its translation: CSVEESQNYGYTF. Filled out from reference TRBV29-1 and TRBJ1-2, the complete variable domain reads SAVISQKPSRDICQRGTSLTIQCQVDSQVTMMFWYRQQPGQSLTLIATANQGSEATYESGFVIDKFPISRPNLTFSTLTVSNMSPEDSSIYLCSVEESQNYGYTFGSGTRLTVV.

This clonotype came up a few times. V and J are TRBV7-2 and TRBJ2-3; D unresolved. The CDR3 is 14 residues long. Per germline, CDR1 SGHTA and CDR2 FQGNSA. Deletions cut 3 bases from V and 4 bases from J, with 11 bases between. The CDR3 region is CASSLGPPPDTQYF. CDR3 sequence (DNA): TGTGCCAGCAGCTTGGGTCCCCCCCCAGATACGCAGTATTTT.

The chain has TRBV20-1 and TRBJ1-2; TRBD1 agrees at 7 bases. Germline CDR1 is DFQATT and CDR2 is SNEGSKA (reference sequence). V lost 1 base to trimming and J lost 4 bases; unmatched junction nucleotides: 9. This CDR3 region has 15 residues. For the CDR3, the DNA is TGCAGTGCTAGAGCCCCCGGACAGGAACTCTATGGCTACACCTTC. Translation gives CSARAPGQELYGYTF.

This clonotype was counted at least ten times. The rearrangement uses TRBV7-2 and TRBJ2-1; tentative D call: TRBD1 (5 bases). Trimming cost V 3 bases and J 3 bases, with 9 bases left between them. Looked up from germline, CDR1 is SGHTA and CDR2 is FQGNSA. The CDR3 totals 14 residues. The chain's CDR3 is CASSFGADYNEQFF. The CDR3 DNA reads TGTGCCAGCAGCTTTGGGGCAGACTACAATGAGCAGTTCTTC. Drawing the rest from reference TRBV7-2 and TRBJ2-1, the complete variable domain is GAGVSQSPSNKVTEKGKDVELRCDPISGHTALYWYRQSLGQGLEFLIYFQGNSAPDKSGLPSDRFSAERTGGSVSTLTIQRTQQEDSAVYLCASSFGADYNEQFFGPGTRLTVL.

The chain couples TRBV4-3 to TRBJ1-1; 9 nucleotides align to TRBD1. This CDR3 comprises 17 residues. V gave up 1 base and J gave up 4 bases; unmatched junction bases: 10. Germline V gene data show CDR1 as LGHNA and CDR2 as YSLEER. CDR3 in DNA: TGCGCCAGCAGCCAAGCGGGACAGGGAGGAAGCGGCACTGAAGCTTTCTTT. Translating gives CASSQAGQGGSGTEAFF.

This chain uses TRBV20-1 with TRBJ1-6, with 10 bases that match TRBD1. Germline CDR1 is DFQATT and CDR2 is SNEGSKA (reference sequence). V dropped 4 bases and J dropped 9; count of bases not matched to a gene: 3. The CDR3 totals 13 residues. The CDR3 DNA reads as TGCAGTGCTATGACAGGGGGCGGTTCACCCCTCCACTTT. This gives the protein CSAMTGGGSPLHF.

A word on this clonotype: The final CDR3 position lacks the conserved phenylalanine or tryptophan, pointing to a likely read error. J is TRBJ2-3 and V is TRBV12-3 or TRBV12-4; maybe TRBD2 (5 bases). The CDR3 runs 14 residues. CDR3 residues: CASSGTARADAQYS. The CDR3 coding sequence is TGTGCCAGCAGTGGCACAGCGAGGGCAGATGCGCAGTATTCT.

This rearrangement joins TRBV4-1 to TRBJ1-1; D is unclear. The CDR3 loop spans 13 amino acids. Germline V CDR1 and CDR2: MGHRA, YSYEKL. The ends were cut back, 6 bases at V and 8 bases at J, with 16 bases in the middle. CDR3 nucleotides: TGCGCCAGCAGTGGCGGGGTAAATCGAGAAGCTTTCTTT. Protein: CASSGGVNREAFF.

This chain links TRBV9 with TRBJ2-7, with 11 nucleotides matching TRBD1. With 4 bases clipped from V and 7 bases from J, the junction kept 13 bases outside the gene matches. This CDR3 is built from 16 residues. The germline V gene encodes CDR1 SGDLS and CDR2 YYNGEE. In DNA form, the CDR3 reads TGTGCCAGCAGCACTTCCGGGACAGGGGGTTACAATGAGCAGTACTTC. Translated, it gives CASSTSGTGGYNEQYF. Full variable domain (missing parts from reference TRBV9 and TRBJ2-7): DSGVTQTPKHLITATGQRVTLRCSPRSGDLSVYWYQQSLDQGLQFLIQYYNGEERAKGNILERFSAQQFPDLHSELNLSSLELGDSALYFCASSTSGTGGYNEQYFGPGTRLTVT.

This clonotype was observed a few times. The chain links TRBV20-1 to TRBJ2-4; maybe TRBD2 (5 bases). Germline lookup yields CDR1 DFQATT and CDR2 SNEGSKA (reference sequence). The CDR3 runs 11 residues. Trimming stripped 6 bases from V and 5 bases from J, with 8 bases between. CDR3 bases: TGCAGTGCCCAGCGGCAAAACATTCAGTACTTC. It is translated as CSAQRQNIQYF.

V is TRBV15 and J is TRBJ2-1, with D possibly TRBD1 on 5 matching bases. This CDR3 has 19 residues. Germline V CDR1 and CDR2: LNHNV, YYDKDF (reference sequence). Deletions cut 0 bases from V and 0 bases from J, with 18 bases between. The CDR3 DNA reads as TGTGCCACCAGCAGAGATAGGGTTACAGGCCCGAGCTCCTACAATGAGCAGTTCTTC. This translates into CATSRDRVTGPSSYNEQFF.

This rearrangement joins TRBV10-3 to TRBJ2-3; the match to TRBD1 covers 9 bases. Germline V gives CDR1 ENHRY, CDR2 SYGVKD. CDR3 size: 17 residues. Trimming took 6 bases from V and 4 from J; bases not matched to a gene: 14. DNA for the CDR3: TGTGCCATCAGATCACAGCCGGGACAGGGATTTTCAGATACGCAGTATTTT. Its translation: CAIRSQPGQGFSDTQYF.

V and J are TRBV6-2 or TRBV6-3 and TRBJ2-7; D remains unclear. The CDR3 is made up of 14 amino acids. Germline V gene lookup returns CDR1 MNHEY and CDR2 SVGEGT. V lost 7 bases, J lost 7 bases, and 20 bases lay in between. The DNA of the CDR3 is TGTGCCAGCACCGACCGGGCTATTCGGAAAGAGCAGTACTTC. As protein: CASTDRAIRKEQYF.

V and J are TRBV28 and TRBJ2-7; TRBD2 is a possible D gene (6 bases). The tail of the sequence fits TRBJ2-5 better, so the J call may be wrong. This CDR3 region has 15 residues. Germline CDR1 MDHEN, CDR2 SYDVKM. The CDR3 spells CASSEGRTIQETQYF. CDR3 coding DNA: TGTGCCAGCAGTGAAGGACGGACTATCCAAGAGACCCAGTACTTC.

As regards this clonotype: This may come from a read error, since a much larger clone is one base off. The V and J genes are TRBV6-2 or TRBV6-3 and TRBJ2-7; D not resolved. This CDR3 has 13 amino acids. Germline V gene data show CDR1 as MNHEY and CDR2 as SVGEGT. The CDR3: CASNYSQTYEQYF. The CDR3 bases are TGTGCCAGCAATTACAGTCAGACCTACGAGCAGTACTTC.

This clonotype appeared a few times. The chain has TRBV20-1 and TRBJ2-7; 9 bases are a match to TRBD1. Germline CDR1 is DFQATT and CDR2 is SNEGSKA (reference sequence). J lost 2 bases, V lost 7 bases, and 6 bases had no gene match. CDR3 length: 13 amino acids. The CDR3 DNA sequence: TGCAGTGGAGGGGACAGGGATACCTACGAGCAGTACTTC. Encoded protein: CSGGDRDTYEQYF.